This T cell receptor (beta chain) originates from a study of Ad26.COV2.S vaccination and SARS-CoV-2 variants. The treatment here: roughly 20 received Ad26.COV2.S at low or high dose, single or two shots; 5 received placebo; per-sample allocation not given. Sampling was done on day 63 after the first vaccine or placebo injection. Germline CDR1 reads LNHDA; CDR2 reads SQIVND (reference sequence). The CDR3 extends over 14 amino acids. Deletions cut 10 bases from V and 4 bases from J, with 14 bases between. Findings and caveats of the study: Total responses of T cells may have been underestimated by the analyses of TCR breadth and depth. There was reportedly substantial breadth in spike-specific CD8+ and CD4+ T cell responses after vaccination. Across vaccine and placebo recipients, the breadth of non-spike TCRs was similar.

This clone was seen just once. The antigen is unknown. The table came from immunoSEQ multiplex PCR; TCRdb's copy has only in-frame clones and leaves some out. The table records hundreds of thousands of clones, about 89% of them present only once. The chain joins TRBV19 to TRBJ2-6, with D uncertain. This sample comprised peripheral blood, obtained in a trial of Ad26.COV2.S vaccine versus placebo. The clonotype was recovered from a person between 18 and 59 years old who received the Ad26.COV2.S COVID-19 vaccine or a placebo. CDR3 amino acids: CATNSPLGANVLTF. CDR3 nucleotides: TGTGCCACCAACTCCCCTCTCGGGGCCAACGTCCTGACTTTC.